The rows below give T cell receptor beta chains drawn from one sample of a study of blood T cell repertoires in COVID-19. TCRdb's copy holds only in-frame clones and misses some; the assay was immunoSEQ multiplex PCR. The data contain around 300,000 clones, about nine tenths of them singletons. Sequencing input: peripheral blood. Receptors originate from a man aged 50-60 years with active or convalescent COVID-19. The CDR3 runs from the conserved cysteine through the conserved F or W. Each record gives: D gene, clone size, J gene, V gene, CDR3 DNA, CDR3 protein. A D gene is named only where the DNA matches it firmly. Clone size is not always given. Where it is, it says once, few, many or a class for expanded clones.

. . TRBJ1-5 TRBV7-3 TGTGCCAGCAGCTTAAAAGCCCAGGGCCATTTT CASSLKAQGHF
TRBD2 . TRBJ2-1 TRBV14 TGTGCCAGCAGCCGTTTGTGGACTAGCAGCGACAATGAGCAGTTCTTC CASSRLWTSSDNEQFF
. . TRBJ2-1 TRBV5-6 TGTGCCAGCAGCCCACAGGACAATGAGCAGTTCTTC CASSPQDNEQFF
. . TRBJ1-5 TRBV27 TGTGCCAGCAATCCCAGTCACAATAGCAATCAGCCCCAGCATTTT CASNPSHNSNQPQHF
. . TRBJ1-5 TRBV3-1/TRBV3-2 TGTGCCAGCAGCCAAGATGCGACAGAGAATCAGCCCCAGCATTTT CASSQDATENQPQHF
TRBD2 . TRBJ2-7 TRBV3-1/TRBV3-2 TGTGCCAGCAGCCTCGGGACTAGCGGGAGTCGGCGCTACGAGCAGTACTTC CASSLGTSGSRRYEQYF
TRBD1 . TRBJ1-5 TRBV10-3 TGTGCCATCAGGCAGGACAGGGATCAGCCCCAGCATTTT CAIRQDRDQPQHF
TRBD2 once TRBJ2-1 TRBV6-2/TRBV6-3 TGTGCCAGCAGTTCCTCTAGCGGGGGGGCCCTTCAGAATGAGCAGTTCTTC CASSSSSGGALQNEQFF
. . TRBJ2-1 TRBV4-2 TGTGCCAGCAGCCAAGGAGTCGCAAGAGGCCGCCGGAACAATGAGCAGTTCTTC CASSQGVARGRRNNEQFF
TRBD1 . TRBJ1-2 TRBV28 TGTGCCAGCCACCGACAGGGAAAGGAGGCTGGCTACACCTTC CASHRQGKEAGYTF
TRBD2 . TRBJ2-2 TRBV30 TGTGCCTGGGTTCGGGAGGGCCGGTACACCGGGGAGCTGTTTTTT CAWVREGRYTGELFF